This T cell receptor beta chain is from a study of early T cells in non-severe SARS-CoV-2 infection. The germline CDR1 and CDR2 sequences are MNHNY and SVGAGI (reference sequence). V lost 6 bases, J lost 7 bases, and 19 bases lay in between. This CDR3 spans 15 amino acids. TCRdb re-called the 5' RACE reads with MiXCR, one entry per CDR3 protein. This repertoire shows over 90,000 distinct CDR3 sequences, roughly 14% found once; its top ten account for over 5%. The gene calls are TRBV6-6 and TRBJ1-5; D gene uncertain. This TCR was sampled from an adult who was a healthcare worker with PCR-confirmed SARS-CoV-2 infection or an uninfected control (not recorded which). Sequenced sample: whole blood. Written as DNA, the CDR3 is TGTGCCAGCAGCGGGAACGACGGCCTGACCCAGCCCCAGCATTTT. It yields the protein CASSGNDGLTQPQHF.